The clone carrying this T cell receptor beta chain was seen only once. RNA totalling roughly 0.45 to 1 ug underwent reverse transcription with random hexamers. TCRdb called the immunoSEQ multiplex PCR reads again in MiXCR, with one record for every CDR3 protein. The sample carries 150,000 to 180,000 distinct CDR3 sequences, 94% recorded once. These data belong to a study of CD8 T cells in Susac syndrome. The sequenced sample was CD8+ T cells from PBMCs. The TCR was taken from a human donor with multiple sclerosis.

DNA for the CDR3: TGTGCCACCTTGCGAAGGGGAACTAACTATGGCTACACCTTC. The encoded protein is CATLRRGTNYGYTF. The rearrangement joins TRBV13 to TRBJ1-2, with D possibly matching TRBD1 (5 bases). CDR3 size: 14 residues. Looked up from germline, CDR1 is PRHDT and CDR2 is FYEKMQ (reference sequence). V lost 10 bases and J 0 bases, leaving 15 bases between the germline ends.